These 27 T cell receptor beta chains came from one sample sequenced in a study of spatial heterogeneity in lung cancer. The study, taken as a whole, reports: Mutation tallies in tumors tracked expanded intratumoral alpha and beta TCR counts.

These receptors' antigens are unknown. Specified time point: sample taken at primary tumor resection. TCRdb reprocessed the 5' RACE reads with MiXCR, giving one entry per CDR3 protein. Of about 14,000 distinct CDR3 sequences in the sample, roughly 4.7% are singletons; the top ten hold around 19%. The material sequenced was lung tumor tissue, taken at surgery. These receptor sequences come from a female donor with early-stage non-small cell lung cancer.

This clonotype was counted between two and nine times. The library was designed around alpha chains, so this beta chain is a stray read whose abundance carries little weight. The V call is TRBV6-6, the J call TRBJ1-5; possible D gene TRBD1, 5 bases. Trimming removed 7 bases from V and 0 bases from J, with 22 bases in between. The CDR3 runs to 18 residues. The germline V gene encodes CDR1 MNHNY and CDR2 SVGAGI (reference sequence). The CDR3 bases are TGTGCCAGCAACCCTTACGGGGGGAATTACAATAGCAATCAGCCCCAGCATTTT. It codes for CASNPYGGNYNSNQPQHF.

In its sample, this clonotype was seen many times. The library was prepared for alpha chains; this beta chain is a stray read, so its frequency means little. The J gene is TRBJ2-3, the V gene TRBV28, with 9 positions matching TRBD2. CDR1 and CDR2 (germline): MDHEN, SYDVKM. The junction had 16 bases not matched to a gene; V was cut back by 5 bases and J by 7 bases. The CDR3 is 17 amino acids. In DNA form, the CDR3 reads TGTGCCAGCAGTCCCATCTTTGCCGGGACTAGCCGAAATACGCAGTATTTT. Translated: CASSPIFAGTSRNTQYF.

This clonotype was seen many times. This beta chain represents an off-target read in a library built for alpha chains; its size is of limited meaning. The chain joins TRBV7-2 to TRBJ2-1, with unresolved D. V lost 5 bases and J lost 0, with 5 bases in between. The germline gives CDR1 SGHTA, CDR2 FQGNSA. The length of the CDR3 is 13 residues. DNA of the CDR3: TGTGCCAGCAGCACGGACTCCTACAATGAGCAGTTCTTC. Its protein is CASSTDSYNEQFF.

There are many counts of this clonotype. This beta chain was picked up by a library intended for alpha chains and is off target, so its count carries little meaning. The V and J genes are TRBV29-1 and TRBJ1-2; 8 bases agree with TRBD1. This CDR3 region has 14 residues. CDR1 is SQVTM and CDR2 is ANQGSEA in the germline V gene. Trimming cost V 6 bases and J 4 bases; bases outside gene matches: 10. The DNA of the CDR3 is TGCAGCGTGCGAGGACAGGGTGTTGCCTATGGCTACACCTTC. This encodes CSVRGQGVAYGYTF.

This clonotype is classed as medium-sized. A library made for alpha chains picked up this beta chain off target, so its size means little. The chain uses TRBV7-9 and TRBJ2-6, with D possibly TRBD1 on 6 matching bases. Germline V gene lookup returns CDR1 SEHNR and CDR2 FQNEAQ (reference sequence). The CDR3 contains 18 residues. The V end was cut by 3 bases, the J end by 0 bases, with 15 bases between. The CDR3 DNA follows: TGTGCCAGCAGCTTGGGACACATCTCTCCCTCTGGGGCCAACGTCCTGACTTTC. Protein: CASSLGHISPSGANVLTF.

This clonotype was seen many times. This beta chain came through as a stray read in a library set up for alpha chains, and its size says little. This sequence joins TRBV29-1 and TRBJ2-3; D is unclear. V lost 0 bases and J 0 bases, leaving 10 bases between the germline ends. Germline V CDR1 and CDR2: SQVTM, ANQGSEA. This CDR3 has 15 amino acids. This CDR3 is CSVEENGPSTDTQYF. CDR3 sequence (DNA): TGCAGCGTTGAAGAGAACGGACCCAGCACAGATACGCAGTATTTT.

At least ten counts were recorded for this clonotype. This beta chain came through as a stray read in a library set up for alpha chains, and its size says little. V is TRBV11-2 and J is TRBJ1-1, with D uncertain. The CDR3 has 14 amino acids. Trimming pared 1 base from V and 2 bases from J, leaving 8 bases between. CDR1 and CDR2 (germline): SGHAT, FQNNGV. The CDR3 spells CASSLGRGNTEAFF. CDR3 bases: TGTGCCAGCAGCTTAGGGCGGGGAAACACTGAAGCTTTCTTT.

Turning to this clonotype: Within a library made for alpha chains, this beta chain is off target, and its count is uninformative. The chain links TRBV28 to TRBJ1-2; D is ambiguous. V was trimmed by 5 bases and J by 0 bases, leaving 7 bases between them. CDR3 length equals 13 residues. The germline V gene has CDR1 MDHEN and CDR2 SYDVKM. The CDR3 coding sequence is TGTGCCAGCAGTAACCAGGCTAACTATGGCTACACCTTC. Translated, it gives CASSNQANYGYTF.

This clonotype was counted many times. For a library built for alpha chains, this beta chain is a stray read; little rests on its size. This rearrangement joins TRBV6-5 to TRBJ2-7, with D perhaps TRBD1 (6 bases). V was pared by 2 bases and J by 5 bases, with 13 bases between. The CDR3 loop spans 14 amino acids. From germline, CDR1 is MNHEY and CDR2 SVGAGI. CDR3 loop: CASSYLRGIDEQYF. Here the CDR3 DNA reads TGTGCCAGCAGTTACCTCAGGGGAATTGACGAGCAGTACTTC.

In its sample, this clonotype was seen many times. The library was built for alpha chains, so this beta chain is an off-target read and its size means little. The V and J genes are TRBV3-1 and TRBJ2-7; D ambiguous. The CDR3 is 14 amino acids. With 0 bases removed from V and 2 bases from J, the gap between germline ends came to 8 bases. The germline gives CDR1 LGHDT, CDR2 YNNKEL (reference sequence). This CDR3 reads CASSQDWQAYEQYF. The CDR3 region has the DNA TGTGCCAGCAGCCAAGATTGGCAGGCCTACGAGCAGTACTTC.

This clonotype appeared a few times. The size of this beta chain means little, since it is a stray read in a library made for alpha chains. The genes are TRBV29-1 and TRBJ1-1, with 9 nucleotides matching TRBD1. The CDR3 extends over 13 amino acids. CDR1 SQVTM and CDR2 ANQGSEA come from the germline V gene. V dropped 5 bases and J dropped 4; count of bases not matched to a gene: 5. The CDR3 region has the DNA TGCAGCGTTACACAGGGGGCGCGCACTGAAGCTTTCTTT. Protein: CSVTQGARTEAFF.

This clonotype was seen at least ten times. A library made for alpha chains picked up this beta chain off target, so its size means little. The chain links TRBV7-3 to TRBJ2-1; the D is unclear. The CDR3 length is 15 residues. Germline CDR1 reads SGHTA; CDR2 reads FQGTGA. V was trimmed by 0 bases and J by 3 bases, leaving 9 bases between them. The CDR3 region has the DNA TGTGCCAGCAGCTTAACTGGCGGATACTACAATGAGCAGTTCTTC. Amino acid sequence: CASSLTGGYYNEQFF.

At least ten counts were recorded for this clonotype. With the library built for alpha chains, this beta chain is off target and its frequency is not meaningful. The chain carries TRBV19 and TRBJ1-1; a possible D gene is TRBD1 (6 bases). Germline assignment: CDR1 LNHDA and CDR2 SQIVND (reference sequence). The CDR3 has 14 amino acids. V was clipped by 5 bases and J by 0 bases, with 10 bases between them. The CDR3 reads CASSAGAVNTEAFF. The CDR3 nucleotides are TGTGCCAGTAGTGCGGGGGCGGTGAACACTGAAGCTTTCTTT. Supplemented by reference TRBV19 and TRBJ1-1, the full variable domain reads DGGITQSPKYLFRKEGQNVTLSCEQNLNHDAMYWYRQDPGQGLRLIYYSQIVNDFQKGDIAEGYSVSREKKESFPLTVTSAQKNPTAFYLCASSAGAVNTEAFFGQGTRLTVV.

This clonotype occurred many times. In a library made to pick up alpha chains, this beta chain is a stray read with a size that means little. The chain joins TRBV28 to TRBJ1-1; no definite D call. This CDR3 is 14 amino acids long. Germline lookup yields CDR1 MDHEN and CDR2 SYDVKM. With 7 bases removed from V and 1 base from J, the gap between germline ends came to 13 bases. CDR3 region: CASTPWRENTEAFF. The CDR3 bases are TGTGCCAGCACTCCGTGGAGGGAGAACACTGAAGCTTTCTTT.

At least ten counts were recorded for this clonotype. The size of this beta chain means little, since it is a stray read in a library made for alpha chains. The chain carries TRBV20-1 and TRBJ1-4, with D maybe TRBD1 (5 bases). V was pared by 6 bases and J by 4 bases, with 9 bases between. The CDR3 spans 12 residues. In germline, CDR1 is DFQATT, CDR2 SNEGSKA (reference sequence). The CDR3 protein is CSARQGNEKLFF. In DNA, the CDR3 is TGCAGTGCGCGGCAGGGTAATGAAAAACTGTTTTTT.

The table lists this clonotype with many counts. This beta chain is an off-target read within a library intended for alpha chains, so its frequency means little. This rearrangement joins TRBV2 to TRBJ2-1, with TRBD2 matching over 12 bases. The CDR3 loop spans 15 amino acids. CDR1 is SNHLY and CDR2 is FYNNEI in the germline V gene. Unmatched junction bases numbered 7, after V lost 6 bases and J lost 7 bases. The chain's CDR3 is CASSARLAGENEQFF. The CDR3 coding sequence is TGTGCCAGCAGCGCGAGACTAGCGGGGGAGAATGAGCAGTTCTTC.

Turning to this clonotype: Being off target in a library aimed at alpha chains, this beta chain has a size of little meaning. V is TRBV7-8 and J is TRBJ2-4, with 12 nucleotides matching TRBD2. The V gene end was trimmed by 4 bases and the J gene end by 7 bases; junction bases not matched to a gene: 11. The CDR3 is made up of 17 amino acids. CDR1 is SGHVS and CDR2 is FQNEAQ in the germline V gene. The DNA of the CDR3 is TGTGCCAGCAGCTCCCTAGCGGGGGGGCCGACGGGGAACATTCAGTACTTC. Protein product: CASSSLAGGPTGNIQYF.

This clonotype was detected only a few times. With the library built for alpha chains, this beta chain is off target and its frequency is not meaningful. This chain uses TRBV4-3 with TRBJ1-2, with 8 bases matching TRBD1. After removal of 4 bases from V and 8 bases from J, the junction contained 9 bases not matched to a gene. In germline, CDR1 is LGHNA, CDR2 YSLEER. The CDR3 consists of 14 residues. The CDR3 region is CASSLYRGSRGYTF. The CDR3 nucleotides are TGCGCCAGCAGCCTGTACAGGGGGTCGAGGGGCTACACCTTC.

Worth noting for this clonotype: Because this beta chain is a stray read in a library intended to capture alpha chains, its abundance should not be given much weight. The chain is built from TRBV5-1 and TRBJ1-4; 7 bases agree with TRBD1. Germline CDR1 and CDR2: SGHRS and YFSETQ. The V gene end was trimmed by 4 bases and the J gene end by 1 base; junction bases not matched to a gene: 7. The CDR3 length is 16 residues. The CDR3 DNA reads as TGCGCCAGCAGCCAAGGGACAGCCGTAACTAATGAAAAACTGTTTTTT. Its protein is CASSQGTAVTNEKLFF.

This clonotype has a count of ten or more. For a library built for alpha chains, this beta chain is a stray read; little rests on its size. The chain is built from TRBV20-1 and TRBJ1-1; D not certain. CDR3 length: 9 amino acids. Trimming took off 5 bases at V and 4 bases at J, with 2 bases between the two ends. Per the germline V gene, CDR1 is DFQATT and CDR2 is SNEGSKA (reference sequence). The CDR3 sequence: CSARTEAFF. DNA of the CDR3: TGCAGTGCTCGCACTGAAGCTTTCTTT.

This clonotype was observed many times. With the library built for alpha chains, this beta chain is off target and its frequency is not meaningful. The chain employs TRBV4-1 and TRBJ2-2, with no clear D. This CDR3 comprises 17 residues. The germline gives CDR1 MGHRA, CDR2 YSYEKL. V lost 1 base, J lost 5 bases, and 17 bases lay in between. The CDR3 reads CASSQVGRNSWTGELFF. CDR3 nucleotides: TGCGCCAGCAGCCAAGTAGGAAGAAACAGTTGGACCGGGGAGCTGTTTTTT.

At least ten counts were recorded for this clonotype. This beta chain is an off-target read within a library intended for alpha chains, so its frequency means little. This chain joins TRBV11-2 and TRBJ1-6; D unresolved. The length of the CDR3 is 15 residues. Germline V CDR1 and CDR2: SGHAT, FQNNGV. V was pared by 0 bases and J by 5 bases, with 8 bases between. In DNA, the CDR3 is TGTGCCAGCAGCTTAGAACCAGCCAATAATTCACCCCTCCACTTT. This sequence encodes CASSLEPANNSPLHF.

This clonotype has a handful of counts. This may be a read error: a much more frequent sequence differs by one nucleotide. The library was built for alpha chains, so this beta chain is an off-target read and its size means little. The chain carries TRBV6-1 and TRBJ2-3; 9 nucleotides align to TRBD1. CDR3 length: 14 amino acids. Germline CDR1 is MNHNS and CDR2 is SASEGT. The CDR3 loop is CVSLRDRETDTQYF. The CDR3 DNA follows: TGTGTCAGCCTCCGGGACAGGGAAACAGATACGCAGTATTTT.

This clonotype was detected many times. This beta chain is a stray read from a library made for alpha chains; its abundance is not meaningful. The chain uses TRBV10-3 and TRBJ2-7, with 7 nucleotides matching TRBD1. J lost 4 bases, V lost 7 bases, and 10 bases had no gene match. The length of the CDR3 is 14 residues. Germline CDR1 and CDR2: ENHRY and SYGVKD. In DNA form, the CDR3 reads TGTGCCATCAATACCGGGACAGCGAATTACGAGCAGTACTTC. Its translation: CAINTGTANYEQYF.

Comments on this clonotype: Because this beta chain is a stray read in a library intended to capture alpha chains, its abundance should not be given much weight. CDR3 in DNA: TGTGCCAGCAGTAAGCTCCGCCGGCAGGGGGCGGCCAAAAACATTCAGTACTTC. This encodes CASSKLRRQGAAKNIQYF. The rearrangement uses TRBV27 and TRBJ2-4, with 8 positions matching TRBD1. With V trimmed by 5 bases and J by 1 base, 13 bases remained unmatched. Germline V gene lookup returns CDR1 MNHEY and CDR2 SMNVEV (reference sequence). The length of the CDR3 is 18 residues.

This clonotype was seen many times. Within a library made for alpha chains, this beta chain is off target, and its count is uninformative. The chain couples TRBV28 to TRBJ2-7; perhaps TRBD1 as D (5 bases). V was trimmed by 3 bases and J by 7 bases, leaving 13 bases between them. The CDR3 spans 13 residues. Germline assignment: CDR1 MDHEN and CDR2 SYDVKM. The CDR3 sequence is CASSFMVAGEQYF. The DNA for the CDR3 is TGTGCCAGCAGTTTTATGGTTGCAGGGGAGCAGTACTTC.

This clonotype was picked up many times. This beta chain slipped into a library made for alpha chains as a stray read, so its size is not meaningful. The J gene is TRBJ2-3, the V gene TRBV7-9; tentative D call: TRBD2 (5 bases). The V gene's germline CDR1 is SEHNR and CDR2 FQNEAQ (reference sequence). Trimming stripped 5 bases from V and 6 bases from J, with 12 bases between. The CDR3 contains 13 residues. In DNA form, the CDR3 reads TGTGCCAGCAGCAGCAGCGGCGAGGATACGCAGTATTTT. Translating it yields CASSSSGEDTQYF.